The entry that follows covers one TCR beta chain sequence. A single count supports this clone. This receptor's antigen is unknown. No clone much larger than this one lies a single base away; base qualities are absent. Patients with autoimmune disease history or receiving systemic immunosuppression were excluded from the trial. Peripheral blood for TCR sequencing was collected from all dose cohorts at baseline, on cycle 4 day 1, and on cycle 7 day 1. The samples were taken from a phase I, first-in-human, multicenter, open-label dose-escalation trial of ivuxolimab. Adults with locally advanced or metastatic melanoma, renal cell, hepatocellular, or head and neck squamous cell carcinoma were enrolled in the trial. Before TCR sequencing, CD4+ T cells and CD8+ T cells were sorted from peripheral blood as separate populations. Genomic DNA was extracted from sorted cells for sequencing of the TCRbeta CDR3 region. The immunoSEQ Assay was used for sequencing of TCRbeta CDR3 regions. In TCRdb, the immuneACCESS table is reduced to in-frame sequences with V and J assigned. These tables do not hold every clone; where another copy was compared, an unresolved V gene accounts for under half, and the others remain unexplained. The sample contains some 33,000 clones, about four fifths of them found a single time. The top ten clonotypes cover approximately 21% of the sample.

After removal of 3 bases from V and 1 base from J, the junction retains 13 bases not matched to a gene. From cysteine to phenylalanine, the CDR3 is 20 amino acids long. CDR3 DNA is the only sequence kept; it has 60 bases, read in frame from the first base. As encoded in the germline V gene, CDR1 is MDHEN while CDR2 is SYDVKM. The sample belongs to a study of OX40 agonist ivuxolimab in advanced cancers. Looking at the study overall: Ivuxolimab was a fully human IgG2 agonistic monoclonal antibody targeting the costimulatory receptor OX40 (CD134). Partial responses occurred in three dose-escalation patients: two with cutaneous melanoma and one with hepatocellular carcinoma. Prior anti-PD-1, anti-PD-L1 or anti-CTLA-4 therapy was permitted, and 30% to 45% of dose-escalation patients had received checkpoint inhibitors. A male proportion of roughly 80% and a mean age of 60 years, ranging from about 20 to 80, were recorded for the dose-escalation cohort. The paper covers the monotherapy dose-escalation part of the phase I ivuxolimab trial, which included N of about 50 patients. Intravenous ivuxolimab was administered to patients every 2 weeks at six dose levels: 0.01, 0.1, 0.3, 1.5, 3 and 10 mg/kg. Of the roughly 52 dose-escalation patients, hepatocellular carcinoma was present in roughly 19, melanoma in roughly 15, renal cell carcinoma in 9 and head and neck cancer in 9. Peripheral TCRbeta sequencing aimed to test whether ivuxolimab altered TCR sequence diversity and caused clonal T-cell expansion. What the research found in general, with its limitations: Which antigens the clonally expanded peripheral T cells were specific for was not determined. Low levels of normalized T-cell clonal expansion were also seen in some patients who did not respond. In the 0.1-3.0 mg/kg groups, partial responders had among the lowest normalized peripheral clonal expansion, particularly in CD8+ T cells. After ivuxolimab, expanded clones were on average more numerous among CD8+ T cells than among CD4+ T cells. At doses of 0.1 to 3.0 mg/kg, clonal expansion of both CD4+ and CD8+ blood T cells was observed from baseline to week 6.

The clonotype originates from an adult with an advanced solid tumor such as melanoma, head and neck, liver or kidney cancer. This chain is built from TRBV28 and TRBJ1-5; the central 12 bases match TRBD1. The source was CD4+ or CD8+ T cells sorted from blood, collected in a trial of the OX40 agonist ivuxolimab. The bases are TGTGCCAGCAGTTTTGTAAGGGGACAGGGGGCGCATTGGAGCAATCAGCCCCAGCATTTT. This yields the protein CASSFVRGQGAHWSNQPQHF.